Shown below are 8 T cell receptor beta chains from a single sample sequenced in a study of OX40 agonist ivuxolimab in advanced cancers. TCRdb's copy holds only in-frame clones and misses some; the assay was immunoSEQ multiplex PCR. The sample records roughly 46,000 clones, approximately 91% being singletons. The sequences come from CD4+ or CD8+ T cells sorted from blood, collected in a trial of the OX40 agonist ivuxolimab. Source of these receptors: an adult with an advanced solid tumor such as melanoma, head and neck, liver or kidney cancer.

This chain connects TRBV6-6 to TRBJ1-5; unclear D gene. V was clipped by 0 bases and J by 5 bases, with 8 bases between them. This CDR3 is 14 amino acids long. Looked up from germline, CDR1 is MNHNY and CDR2 is SVGAGI (reference sequence). The CDR3 nucleotides read TGTGCCAGCAGTTACTCGAGACAAGATCAGCCCCAGCATTTT. This translates into CASSYSRQDQPQHF.

V and J are TRBV6-1 and TRBJ1-2; 7 bases match TRBD1. V lost 4 bases and J lost 4; bases outside the gene matches: 3. Germline V gives CDR1 MNHNS, CDR2 SASEGT. CDR3 size: 13 residues. CDR3 in amino acids: CASSGTGTYGYTF. As DNA, the CDR3 is TGTGCCAGCAGTGGGACAGGTACCTATGGCTACACCTTC.

The V and J genes are TRBV5-4 and TRBJ1-1, with 8 bases fitting TRBD1. The germline V gene encodes CDR1 SGHNT and CDR2 YYREEE (reference sequence). The length of the CDR3 is 14 residues. Trimming at V came to 4 bases and at J to 0 bases, leaving 2 bases not matched to a gene. CDR3 residues: CASSTGQVNTEAFF. The CDR3, as DNA: TGTGCCAGCAGCACGGGACAGGTGAACACTGAAGCTTTCTTT.

This clone was seen once. The chain has TRBV19 and TRBJ2-7; D is perhaps TRBD2 (6 bases). Deletions cut 0 bases from V and 6 bases from J, with 12 bases between. Germline V CDR1 and CDR2: LNHDA, SQIVND (reference sequence). This CDR3 contains 14 residues. CDR3 amino acids: CASSIDLRGVEQYF. The CDR3 DNA is TGTGCCAGTAGTATAGATCTACGCGGGGTCGAGCAGTACTTC.

The chain combines TRBV18 with TRBJ2-1, with D possibly matching TRBD2 (6 bases). Per germline, CDR1 KGHSH and CDR2 LQKENI. The V and J ends lost 6 bases and 8 bases respectively, with 14 bases between them. CDR3 length: 13 residues. The CDR3 spells CASSPGVADEQFF. In nucleotides, the CDR3 is TGTGCCAGCTCTCCGGGGGTCGCGGATGAGCAGTTCTTC.

This clone has only a few counts. CDR3 sequence (DNA): TGTGCCAGCTCCCGGTCAGAGGGGGCCGTTTTTTACTTC. Protein sequence: CASSRSEGAVFYF. The gene calls are TRBV18 and TRBJ2-7, with 7 nucleotides matching TRBD1. In germline, CDR1 is KGHSH, CDR2 LQKENI. The CDR3 covers 13 residues. V was pared by 6 bases and J by 13 bases, with 15 bases of the junction left unmatched.

This rearrangement joins TRBV19 to TRBJ2-7; D is perhaps TRBD1 or TRBD2 (7 bases each). The CDR3 consists of 16 residues. Germline V gives CDR1 LNHDA, CDR2 SQIVND (reference sequence). V lost 5 bases to trimming and J lost 2 bases, with 19 bases between them. The CDR3 coding sequence is TGTGCCAGTAGTCCCAGGGGGAGGGGAGGTACCTACGAGCAGTACTTC. This sequence encodes CASSPRGRGGTYEQYF.

The chain uses TRBV7-8 and TRBJ2-7; D is tentatively TRBD1 or TRBD2 (5 bases each). Germline V gene data show CDR1 as SGHVS and CDR2 as FQNEAQ. The CDR3 extends over 16 amino acids. V was trimmed by 5 bases and J by 2 bases, leaving 19 bases between them. Here the CDR3 DNA reads TGTGCCAGCAGCCCCTTTGGGGCTAGCCCTACCTACGAGCAGTACTTC. As protein: CASSPFGASPTYEQYF.